This TCR beta chain comes out of a study of vaccination and CD4 T cells after COVID-19. Time point described: late sampling 161 to 241 days after vaccination in three convalescent patients. Treatment in this sample: roughly 10-day PBMC culture with coronavirus spike peptide pools or control peptides (ViraFEST assay). Cultured CD4+ T-cell DNA underwent Oncomine TCR Beta short-read sequencing. MiXCR, applied by TCRdb to the PCR reads, yields one record per CDR3 protein. The data hold some 22,000 distinct CDR3 sequences, with less than 35% observed a single time. Germline V gene data show CDR1 as LNHNV and CDR2 as YYDKDF (reference sequence). The ends were cut back, 1 base at V and 1 base at J, with 11 bases in the middle. This CDR3 is 17 amino acids long. In regard to this clonotype: The antigen is not known.

The origin of this receptor is a human donor who had recovered from COVID-19. This specimen was CD4+ T cells from blood, cultured in vitro, taken about 7 months after SARS-CoV-2 vaccination. The chain combines TRBV15 with TRBJ1-6; a possible D gene is TRBD1 (6 bases). The CDR3 region is CATSRGAGDSYNSPLHF. CDR3 DNA sequence: TGTGCCACCAGCAGAGGGGCAGGGGATTCCTATAATTCACCCCTCCACTTT.